Listed below are T cell receptor beta chains from one sample, sequenced in a study of CD4 and CD8 cells across lung adenocarcinoma regions. TCRdb re-called the PCR reads through MiXCR, storing one row per CDR3 protein. The sample has around 25,000 distinct CDR3 sequences; roughly half are singletons. The sequenced material came from CD8+ T cells from the center of a lung tumor. The receptors were gathered from a male donor with lung adenocarcinoma. The CD4 and CD8 labels of this study may be unreliable. Each CDR3 is given with its conserved first and last residue. D genes are given only for firm matches. Clone size appears in some rows only: once, few, many, or a class for an expanded clone.

16 TRBJ2-3 TRBV6-1 . . TGTGCCAGCAGGGATAAACAGACAGTGAGCACGGGTACGCAGTATTTT CASRDKQTVSTGTQYF
11 TRBJ1-2 TRBV5-3 . . TGTGCCAGAAGCGGGGACGGAGGCTACACCTTC CARSGDGGYTF
17 TRBJ2-3 TRBV4-1 . . TGCGCCAGCAGCCAAGGGAGGGGCGGTAGCGGCACAGATACGCAGTATTTT CASSQGRGGSGTDTQYF
15 TRBJ1-1 TRBV12-3/TRBV12-4 . TRBD1 TGTGCCAGCAGTTGGCCGGGACAGGGCTACACTGAAGCTTTCTTT CASSWPGQGYTEAFF
14 TRBJ2-5 TRBV6-1 . . TGTGCCAGCAGTGAGGGGCTCCTCTGGGGGACCCAGTACTTC CASSEGLLWGTQYF
17 TRBJ2-3 TRBV4-2 . TRBD1 TGTGCCAGCAGTAAACAGGGGGCGAAACCAAGCACAGATACGCAGTATTTT CASSKQGAKPSTDTQYF
12 TRBJ2-5 TRBV20-1 . . TGCAGTGCTGAACAGGGCGAAGAGACCCAGTACTTC CSAEQGEETQYF
15 TRBJ2-1 TRBV6-1 . TRBD2 TGTGCCAGCAGTGGGGGTACTAGCGGGAGTTATGAGCAGTTCTTC CASSGGTSGSYEQFF
14 TRBJ2-1 TRBV6-1 . . TGTGCCAGCAGTCCTGGGATCGGCTACAATGAGCAGTTCTTC CASSPGIGYNEQFF
16 TRBJ2-1 TRBV14 once TRBD2 TGTGCCAGCAGCCAACTCAGCGGGAGGGCCCGAGATACGCAGTTCTTC CASSQLSGRARDTQFF
15 TRBJ2-4 TRBV6-5 . TRBD2 TGTGCCAGCAGTTACTGCAGCGGGAGGTTCTACACCCAGTACTTC CASSYCSGRFYTQYF
14 TRBJ2-3 TRBV6-8 . . TGTGCCAGCACAGGGCAGTGTGCCACAAACACGCAGTATTTT CASTGQCATNTQYF
15 TRBJ2-7 TRBV6-1 . . TGTGCCAGCACGACCGTGGCAGGGGCTCGTGGCGAGCAGTACTTC CASTTVAGARGEQYF
13 TRBJ1-1 TRBV6-5 many . TGTGCCAGCAGTTACGAGGGGTATACTGAAGCTTTCTTT CASSYEGYTEAFF
15 TRBJ2-3 TRBV7-2 medium-sized . TGTGCCAGCAGCTTAGTATCGGGTTACACAGATACGCAGTATTTT CASSLVSGYTDTQYF
15 TRBJ2-7 TRBV24-1 many . TGTGCCACCAGTGTCGGGAACAGGGAGACCTACGAGCAGTACTTC CATSVGNRETYEQYF